The next 6 T cell receptor beta chains were all read from a single sample in a study of somatic mutations in cytotoxic T cells in rheumatoid arthritis. TCRdb's table, derived via immunoSEQ multiplex PCR, lists solely in-frame clones and lacks some. The sample holds more than 15,000 clones, 85% seen once. Sequencing used CD8+ T cells sorted from blood. The receptors derive from a woman aged 40 to 49 with rheumatoid arthritis.

V is TRBV4-1 and J is TRBJ2-3; TRBD2 aligns across 7 bases. Germline CDR1 and CDR2: MGHRA and YSYEKL. The junction had 8 bases not matched to a gene; V was cut back by 0 bases and J by 2 bases. The CDR3 is 17 residues long. In DNA form, the CDR3 reads TGCGCCAGCAGCCAAGATAGGGAGGGGACTAACACAGATACGCAGTATTTT. Translating gives CASSQDREGTNTDTQYF.

The chain has TRBV19 and TRBJ2-1; the D gene is possibly TRBD2 (5 bases). The length of the CDR3 is 12 residues. V shed 7 bases and J shed 7 bases, with 11 bases lying between them. The V gene's germline CDR1 is LNHDA and CDR2 SQIVND (reference sequence). CDR3 in DNA: TGTGCCAGTACCTCGGGATCTAATGAGCAGTTCTTC. Translating it yields CASTSGSNEQFF.

The chain recombines TRBV6-4 with TRBJ2-3; 8 nucleotides match TRBD2. Germline V gives CDR1 MRHNA, CDR2 SNTAGT. The CDR3 is 14 amino acids. J lost 1 base, V lost 3 bases, and 0 bases had no gene match. This chain's CDR3 is CASSERGGTDTQYF. DNA of the CDR3: TGTGCCAGCAGTGAGCGGGGGGGCACAGATACGCAGTATTTT.

V usage is TRBV6-6 and J usage is TRBJ2-2, with a weak D call TRBD2 (5 bases). Trimming removed 5 bases from V and 3 bases from J, with 16 bases in between. The CDR3 contains 16 residues. The germline gives CDR1 MNHNY, CDR2 SVGAGI (reference sequence). CDR3: CASSPWTDGDTGELFF. The DNA of the CDR3 is TGTGCCAGCAGTCCCTGGACGGACGGGGACACCGGGGAGCTGTTTTTT.

CDR3 DNA sequence: TGTGCCAGCAGTGAACTAGGAGATTATGGCTACACCTTC. It yields the protein CASSELGDYGYTF. V and J are TRBV27 and TRBJ1-2; D is unclear. Germline V gives CDR1 MNHEY, CDR2 SMNVEV (reference sequence). This CDR3 has 13 amino acids. V was clipped by 5 bases and J by 5 bases, with 12 bases between them.

V usage is TRBV23-1 and J usage is TRBJ1-6; D call uncertain. TRBV23-1 is flagged as an ORF with uncertain function. This CDR3 is built from 18 residues. V was clipped by 0 bases and J by 8 bases, with 20 bases between them. The CDR3 DNA reads TGCGCCAGCAGTCAATCGATTGTCTCGCTGAAGAGTGATTCACCCCTCCACTTT. This encodes CASSQSIVSLKSDSPLHF.